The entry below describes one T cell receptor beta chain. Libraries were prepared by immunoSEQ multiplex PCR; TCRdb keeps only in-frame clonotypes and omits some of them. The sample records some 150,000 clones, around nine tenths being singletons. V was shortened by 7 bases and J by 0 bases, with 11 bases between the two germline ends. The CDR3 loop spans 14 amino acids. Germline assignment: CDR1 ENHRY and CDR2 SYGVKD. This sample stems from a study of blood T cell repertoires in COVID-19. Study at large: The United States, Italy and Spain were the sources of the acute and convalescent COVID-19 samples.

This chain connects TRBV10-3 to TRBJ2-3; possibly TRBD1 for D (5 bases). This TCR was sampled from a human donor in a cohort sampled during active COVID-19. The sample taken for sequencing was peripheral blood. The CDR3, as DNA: TGTGCCATCAAAGACAGCCTCAGCACAGATACGCAGTATTTT. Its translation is CAIKDSLSTDTQYF.